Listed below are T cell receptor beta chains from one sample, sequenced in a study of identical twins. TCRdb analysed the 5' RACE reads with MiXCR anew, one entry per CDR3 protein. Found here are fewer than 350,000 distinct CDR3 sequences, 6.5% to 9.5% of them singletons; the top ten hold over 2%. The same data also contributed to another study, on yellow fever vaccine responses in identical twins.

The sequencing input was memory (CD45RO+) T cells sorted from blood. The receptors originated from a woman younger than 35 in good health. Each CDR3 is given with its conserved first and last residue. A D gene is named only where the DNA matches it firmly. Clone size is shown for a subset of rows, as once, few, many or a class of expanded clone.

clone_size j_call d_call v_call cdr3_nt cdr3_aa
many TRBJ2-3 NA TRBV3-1 TGTGCCAGCAGCCAAGGGGGGAATGAACCTTACACAGATACGCAGTATTTT CASSQGGNEPYTDTQYF
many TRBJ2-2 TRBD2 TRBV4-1 TGCGCCAGCAGCAACAGCGGGGGGGTACCCGGGGAGCTGTTTTTT CASSNSGGVPGELFF
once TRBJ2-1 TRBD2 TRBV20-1 TGCAGTGCTGGACTAGCGGGAGACTACAAAGAGCAGTTCTTC CSAGLAGDYKEQFF
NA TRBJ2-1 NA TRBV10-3 TGTGCCATCAGTGGTCTAGCGAGCGATGAGCAGTTCTTC CAISGLASDEQFF
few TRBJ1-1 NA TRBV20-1 TGCAGTGCGACCCCCCTGGGGGGGGGTGAAGCTTTCTTT CSATPLGGGEAFF
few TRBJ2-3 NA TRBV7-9 TGTGCCAGCAAACATCGGGACGGAAAAATAGTAGATACGCAGTATTTT CASKHRDGKIVDTQYF
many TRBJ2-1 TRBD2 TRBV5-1 TGCGCCAGCAGAGAGACCGGGACTAGCGGGATAGGTGAGCAGTTCTTC CASRETGTSGIGEQFF
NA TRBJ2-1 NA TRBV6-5 TGTGCCAGCAGGGGACCCAATGAGCAGTTCTTC CASRGPNEQFF
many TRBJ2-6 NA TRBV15 TGTGCCACCAGCGGCCCTCGTTCTGGGGCCAACGTCCTGACTTTC CATSGPRSGANVLTF
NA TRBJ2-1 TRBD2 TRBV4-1 TGCGCCAGCAGCCAGGAGGCTAGCGGGGGGGTGGGGTACAATGAGCAGTTCTTC CASSQEASGGVGYNEQFF
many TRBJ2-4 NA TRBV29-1 TGCAGCGTTACCGGGCCAGACGGGGTGGACATTCAGTACTTC CSVTGPDGVDIQYF
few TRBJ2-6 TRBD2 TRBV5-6 TGTGCCAGCAGCTCGATTACTAGCGGGGGGATCTCTGGGGCCAACGTCCTGACTTTC CASSSITSGGISGANVLTF
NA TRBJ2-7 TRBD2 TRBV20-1 TGCAGTGCCCCCTCGACTAGCAGCTGGGGCGAGCAGTACTTC CSAPSTSSWGEQYF
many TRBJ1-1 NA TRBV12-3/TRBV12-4 TGTGCCAGCAGTTTCCTCCAACCCCCAGCTTTCTTT CASSFLQPPAFF
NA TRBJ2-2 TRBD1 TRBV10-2 TGCGCAACAGGGGCCGGCGTCGTCGGGGAGCTGTTTTTT CATGAGVVGELFF
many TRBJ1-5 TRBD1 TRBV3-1 TGTGCCAGCAGTCCGGACAGGGGGCCAGGTCAGCCCCAGCATTTT CASSPDRGPGQPQHF
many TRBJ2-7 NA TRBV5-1 TGCGCCAGCAGCTTGCGGAGGGGGCCTGTCTACGAGCAGTACTTC CASSLRRGPVYEQYF
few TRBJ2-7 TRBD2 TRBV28 TGTGCCAGCAGTTTACCACGGACTAGCGGGAGTTATTCCTACGAGCAGTACTTC CASSLPRTSGSYSYEQYF
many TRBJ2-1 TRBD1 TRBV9 TGTGCCAGCAGACGACCGGGACAGGGGGAAAATGAGCAGTTCTTC CASRRPGQGENEQFF
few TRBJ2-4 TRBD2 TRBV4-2 TGTGCCAGCAGCCAAGAGGCTAGCGGGTTTAACATTCAGTACTTC CASSQEASGFNIQYF
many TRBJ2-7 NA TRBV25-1 TGTGCCAGCAGTGACCCAAGGGTTTACGAGCAGTACTTC CASSDPRVYEQYF
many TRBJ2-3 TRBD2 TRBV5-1 TGCGCCAGCAGCTTCCTAGCGGAGAGCACAGATACGCAGTATTTT CASSFLAESTDTQYF
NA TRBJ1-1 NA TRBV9 TGTGCCAGCAGCGCCGGACAGCCTCCCGGAGTGAACACTGAAGCTTTCTTT CASSAGQPPGVNTEAFF
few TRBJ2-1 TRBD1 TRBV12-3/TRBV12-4 TGTGCCAGCAGTGCCAGGGACAGGGTAGTCCCGTTTAGCAATGAGCAGTTCTTC CASSARDRVVPFSNEQFF
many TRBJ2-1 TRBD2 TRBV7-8 TGTGCCAGCAGCTTAGTTTATGAGGGGACTAGCGGGAGGAATGAGCAGTTCTTC CASSLVYEGTSGRNEQFF
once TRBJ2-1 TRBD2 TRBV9 TGTGCCAGCAGCGTAGTGGCGGGGGGGCTCTCCGATGAGCAGTTCTTC CASSVVAGGLSDEQFF
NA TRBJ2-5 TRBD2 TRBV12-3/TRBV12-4 TGTGCCAGCGGGAGGGCGGGACAAGAGACCCAGTACTTC CASGRAGQETQYF
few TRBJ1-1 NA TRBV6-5 TGTGCCAGCAGTTACAGGTTAGGAAACACTGAAGCTTTCTTT CASSYRLGNTEAFF
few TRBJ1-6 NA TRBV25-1 TGTGCCAGCAGCCACCGAATACGGTCCTCACCCCTCCACTTT CASSHRIRSSPLHF
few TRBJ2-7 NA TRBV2 TGTGCCAGCAGTGAGGACCCCTGGGCCTACGAGCAGTACTTC CASSEDPWAYEQYF
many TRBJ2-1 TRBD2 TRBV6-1 TGTGCCAGCAGTGTACGGGGACTAGGTGAGCAGTTCTTC CASSVRGLGEQFF
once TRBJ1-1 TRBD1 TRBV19 TGTGCCAGTATACAGGGGTGGGGGACTGAAGCTTTCTTT CASIQGWGTEAFF
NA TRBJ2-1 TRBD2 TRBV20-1 TGCAGTGCTACAGGGGGGACTAGCGGTTACAATGAGCAGTTCTTC CSATGGTSGYNEQFF
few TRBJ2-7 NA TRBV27 TGTGCCAGCAGTTTTGGGGGTAACTCCTACGAGCAGTACTTC CASSFGGNSYEQYF
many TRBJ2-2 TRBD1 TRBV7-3 TGTGCCAGCAGCTACACAGGGGGCACCGGGGAGCTGTTTTTT CASSYTGGTGELFF
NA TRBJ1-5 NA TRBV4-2 TGTGCCAGCAGCCCAACGGGGCGGGGGGACCCATATCAGCCCCAGCATTTT CASSPTGRGDPYQPQHF
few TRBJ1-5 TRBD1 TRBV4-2 TGTGCCAGCAGCCTCTTTTTAGGGACAGGGGCGCCCCAGCATTTT CASSLFLGTGAPQHF
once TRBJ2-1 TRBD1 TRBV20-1 TGCAGTGCTAGAGATTTCGGACAGGGACACAATGAGCAGTTCTTC CSARDFGQGHNEQFF
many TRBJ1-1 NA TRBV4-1 TGCGCCAGCAGCCTACCGGGACCCATGAACACTGAAGCTTTCTTT CASSLPGPMNTEAFF
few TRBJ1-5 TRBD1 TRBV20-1 TGCAGTGCGAGACAGGGAGGTGGCAATCAGCCCCAGCATTTT CSARQGGGNQPQHF
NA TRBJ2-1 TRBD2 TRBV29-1 TGCAGCGTTCGTCGACTAGCGACAAATGAGCAGTTCTTC CSVRRLATNEQFF
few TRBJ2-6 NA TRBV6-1 TGTGCCGAGGGGCAGGAGATCTCTGGGGCCAACGTCCTGACTTTC CAEGQEISGANVLTF
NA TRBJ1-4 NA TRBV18 TGTGCCAGCTCACCACCATCGGGGTCCTTTGACGATGAAAAACTGTTTTTT CASSPPSGSFDDEKLFF
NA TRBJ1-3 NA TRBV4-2 TGTGCCAGCAGCCAAGTGCCCAGACAAACTGGAAACACCATATATTTT CASSQVPRQTGNTIYF
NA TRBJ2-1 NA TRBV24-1 TGTGCCACCGCCTCACTTTCGGGAGACAATGAGCAGTTCTTC CATASLSGDNEQFF
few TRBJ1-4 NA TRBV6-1 TGTGCCAGCAGGCCTACAGGGCCAACTAATGAAAAACTGTTTTTT CASRPTGPTNEKLFF
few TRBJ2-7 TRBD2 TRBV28 TGTGCCAGCAACCCCCGGGGGGGATTCTCCTACGAGCAGTACTTC CASNPRGGFSYEQYF
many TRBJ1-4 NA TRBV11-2 TGTGCCAGCAGCTTAGACCCGGGGAGGAAAAATGAAAAACTGTTTTTT CASSLDPGRKNEKLFF
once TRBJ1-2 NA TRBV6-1 TGTGCCAGCAGTGAACCACCGGACAGCAGTTTTAAGGGCTACACCTTC CASSEPPDSSFKGYTF
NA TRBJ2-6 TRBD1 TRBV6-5 TGTGCCAGCAGTTACCCCGGGACAGGATCTGGGGCCAACGTCCTGACTTTC CASSYPGTGSGANVLTF
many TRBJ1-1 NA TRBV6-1 TGTGCCAGCAGTGATCGGGACTTTGGGGGTCCTGAAGCTTTCTTT CASSDRDFGGPEAFF
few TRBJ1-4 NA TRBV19 TGTGCCAGTAGTGCAAGCACAACTAATGAAAAACTGTTTTTT CASSASTTNEKLFF
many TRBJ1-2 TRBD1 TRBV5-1 TGCGCCAGCAGCCTTGGACAGGAAAATGGCTACACCTTC CASSLGQENGYTF
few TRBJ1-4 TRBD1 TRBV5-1 TGCGCCAGCAGCTTGGCCGGACAGGGGGCGAATGAAAAACTGTTTTTT CASSLAGQGANEKLFF
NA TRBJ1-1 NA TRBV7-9 TGTGCCAGCAGCTTAGATGATTTTAGTCCTGAAGCTTTCTTT CASSLDDFSPEAFF
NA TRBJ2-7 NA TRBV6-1 TGTGCCAGCAGTGAATTTTACGGTCCCTACGAGCAGTACTTC CASSEFYGPYEQYF
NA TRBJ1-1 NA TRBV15 TGTGCCACCCGCAGAGATTCCGGGATGAACACTGAAGCTTTCTTT CATRRDSGMNTEAFF
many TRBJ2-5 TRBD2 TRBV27 TGTGCCAGCAGTTTGTATTTCGTAGCGGGGCAGGAGACCCAGTACTTC CASSLYFVAGQETQYF
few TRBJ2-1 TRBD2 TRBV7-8 TGTGCCAGCAGGCCAATAGCGGGAGGGGTTGAGAGGGTTTCCTACAATGAGCAGTTCTTC CASRPIAGGVERVSYNEQFF